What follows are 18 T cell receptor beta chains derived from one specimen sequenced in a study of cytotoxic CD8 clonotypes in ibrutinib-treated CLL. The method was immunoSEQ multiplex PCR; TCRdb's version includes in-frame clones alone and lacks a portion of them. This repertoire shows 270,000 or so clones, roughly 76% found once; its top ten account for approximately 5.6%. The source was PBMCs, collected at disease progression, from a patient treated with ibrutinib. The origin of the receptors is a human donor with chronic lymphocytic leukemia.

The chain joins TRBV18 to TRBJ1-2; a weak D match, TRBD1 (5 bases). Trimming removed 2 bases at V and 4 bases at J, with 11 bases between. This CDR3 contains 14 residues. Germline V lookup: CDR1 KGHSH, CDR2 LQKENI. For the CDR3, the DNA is TGTGCCAGCTCACCAAGAGGGGATCGCTATGGCTACACCTTC. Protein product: CASSPRGDRYGYTF.

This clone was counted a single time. CDR3 protein: CASGLAGGPNEQFF. CDR3 DNA sequence: TGTGCCAGCGGATTAGCGGGAGGGCCTAATGAGCAGTTCTTC. The J gene is TRBJ2-1, the V gene TRBV7-2; 11 bases agree with TRBD2. The V gene's germline CDR1 is SGHTA and CDR2 FQGNSA. V shed 8 bases and J 7 bases; nucleotides not matched to a gene: 7. There are 14 residues in the CDR3. The entire variable domain, with the rest obtained from reference TRBV7-2 and TRBJ2-1, is as follows: GAGVSQSPSNKVTEKGKDVELRCDPISGHTALYWYRQSLGQGLEFLIYFQGNSAPDKSGLPSDRFSAERTGGSVSTLTIQRTQQEDSAVYLCASGLAGGPNEQFFGPGTRLTVL.

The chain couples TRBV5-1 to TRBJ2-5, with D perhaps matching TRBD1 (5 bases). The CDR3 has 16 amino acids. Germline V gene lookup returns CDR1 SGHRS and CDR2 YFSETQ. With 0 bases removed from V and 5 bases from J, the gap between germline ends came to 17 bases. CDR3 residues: CASSLDSGMMMETQYF. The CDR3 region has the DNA TGCGCCAGCAGCTTGGACTCAGGGATGATGATGGAGACCCAGTACTTC.

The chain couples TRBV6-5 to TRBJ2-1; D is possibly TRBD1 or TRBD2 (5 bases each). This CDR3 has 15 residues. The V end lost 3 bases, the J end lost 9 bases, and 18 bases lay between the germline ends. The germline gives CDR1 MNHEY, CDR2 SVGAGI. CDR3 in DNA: TGTGCCAGCAGTTATCGGCAGGGAGACTTCGTTGAGCAGTTCTTC. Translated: CASSYRQGDFVEQFF.

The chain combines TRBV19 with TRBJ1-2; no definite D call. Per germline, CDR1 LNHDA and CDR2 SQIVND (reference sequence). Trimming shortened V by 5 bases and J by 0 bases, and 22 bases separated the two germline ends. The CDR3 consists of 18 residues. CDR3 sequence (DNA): TGTGCCAGTAGTGGAGGTGTTTTTGGCAGGACGGCTAACTATGGCTACACCTTC. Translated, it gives CASSGGVFGRTANYGYTF. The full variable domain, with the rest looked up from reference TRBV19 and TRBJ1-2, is DGGITQSPKYLFRKEGQNVTLSCEQNLNHDAMYWYRQDPGQGLRLIYYSQIVNDFQKGDIAEGYSVSREKKESFPLTVTSAQKNPTAFYLCASSGGVFGRTANYGYTFGSGTRLTVV.

The CDR3 loop reads CASSAREGNYEQYF. The CDR3 DNA sequence: TGTGCCAGCAGCGCGAGGGAGGGCAACTACGAGCAGTACTTC. The chain uses TRBV9 and TRBJ2-7, with 7 bases identical to TRBD2. This CDR3 is 14 amino acids long. Germline V lookup: CDR1 SGDLS, CDR2 YYNGEE. Germline trimming cut 3 bases from V and 3 bases from J; bases unmatched to any gene: 6.

This CDR3 reads CASSPRGGGTSYNEQFF. CDR3 coding DNA: TGTGCCAGCTCACCTCGAGGCGGGGGGACCTCCTACAATGAGCAGTTCTTC. The chain joins TRBV18 to TRBJ2-1, with 8 bases that match TRBD2. CDR3 length: 17 residues. Trimming cost V 3 bases and J 0 bases; bases outside gene matches: 7. CDR1 KGHSH and CDR2 LQKENI come from the germline V gene.

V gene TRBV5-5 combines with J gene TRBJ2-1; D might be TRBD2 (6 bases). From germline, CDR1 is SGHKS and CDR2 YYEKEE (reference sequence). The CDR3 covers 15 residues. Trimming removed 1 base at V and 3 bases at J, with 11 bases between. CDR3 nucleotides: TGTGCCAGCAGCTTGTACGGGGGATTCTACAATGAGCAGTTCTTC. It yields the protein CASSLYGGFYNEQFF.

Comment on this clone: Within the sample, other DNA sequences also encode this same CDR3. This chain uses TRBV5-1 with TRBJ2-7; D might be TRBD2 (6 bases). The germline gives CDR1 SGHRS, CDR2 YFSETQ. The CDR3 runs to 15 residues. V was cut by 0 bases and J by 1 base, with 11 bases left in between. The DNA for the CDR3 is TGCGCCAGCAGCTTGGTGGGGGGACCTTCCTACGAGCAGTACTTC. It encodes CASSLVGGPSYEQYF.

CDR3 protein: CATSRPDRGAYEQYF. DNA of the CDR3: TGTGCCACCAGCCGACCAGACAGGGGGGCCTACGAGCAGTACTTC. The V gene is TRBV15, the J gene TRBJ2-7; 9 bases match TRBD1. With V trimmed by 5 bases and J by 2 bases, 7 bases remained unmatched. The CDR3 is 15 amino acids. Germline lookup yields CDR1 LNHNV and CDR2 YYDKDF (reference sequence).

This chain's CDR3 is CASSPPSPGSDTQYF. CDR3 in DNA: TGTGCCAGCTCACCACCTTCTCCAGGGTCAGATACGCAGTATTTT. The chain uses TRBV18 and TRBJ2-3; tentatively, D is TRBD1 (5 bases). From germline, CDR1 is KGHSH and CDR2 LQKENI. CDR3 length: 15 residues. Trimming shortened V by 0 bases and J by 4 bases, and 11 bases separated the two germline ends.

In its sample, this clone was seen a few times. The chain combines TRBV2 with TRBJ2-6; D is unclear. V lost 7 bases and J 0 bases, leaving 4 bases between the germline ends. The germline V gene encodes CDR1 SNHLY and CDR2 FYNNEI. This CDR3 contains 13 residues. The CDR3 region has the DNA TGTGCCAGCATGGCCTCTGGGGCCAACGTCCTGACTTTC. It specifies CASMASGANVLTF. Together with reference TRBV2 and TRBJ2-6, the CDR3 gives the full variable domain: EPEVTQTPSHQVTQMGQEVILRCVPISNHLYFYWYRQILGQKVEFLVSFYNNEISEKSEIFDDQFSVERPDGSNFTLKIRSTKLEDSAMYFCASMASGANVLTFGAGSRLTVL.

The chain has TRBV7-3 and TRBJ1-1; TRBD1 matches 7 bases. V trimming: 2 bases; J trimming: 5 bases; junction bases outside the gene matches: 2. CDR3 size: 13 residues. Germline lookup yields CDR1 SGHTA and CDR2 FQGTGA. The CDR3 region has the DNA TGTGCCAGCAGCTTATCAGGGGGAACTGAAGCTTTCTTT. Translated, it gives CASSLSGGTEAFF.

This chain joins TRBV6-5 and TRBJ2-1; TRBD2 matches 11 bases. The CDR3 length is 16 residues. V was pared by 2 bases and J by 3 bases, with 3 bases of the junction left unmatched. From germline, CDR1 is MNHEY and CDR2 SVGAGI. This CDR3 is CASSYRTSGSYNEQFF. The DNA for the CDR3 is TGTGCCAGCAGTTACCGAACTAGCGGGAGCTACAATGAGCAGTTCTTC.

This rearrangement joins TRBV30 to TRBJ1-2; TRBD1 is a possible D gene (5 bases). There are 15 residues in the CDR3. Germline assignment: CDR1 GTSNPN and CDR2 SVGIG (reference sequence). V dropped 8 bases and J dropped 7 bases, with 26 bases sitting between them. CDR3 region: CAAYPRQGEGAGYTF. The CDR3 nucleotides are TGTGCCGCCTACCCGCGGCAGGGTGAAGGGGCTGGCTACACCTTC.

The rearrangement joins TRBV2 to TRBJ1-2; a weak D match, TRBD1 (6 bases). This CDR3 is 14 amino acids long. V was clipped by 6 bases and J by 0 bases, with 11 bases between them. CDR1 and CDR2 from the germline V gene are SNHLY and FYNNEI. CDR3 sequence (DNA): TGTGCCAGCAGGGACAGCCGGGCTAACTATGGCTACACCTTC. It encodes CASRDSRANYGYTF.

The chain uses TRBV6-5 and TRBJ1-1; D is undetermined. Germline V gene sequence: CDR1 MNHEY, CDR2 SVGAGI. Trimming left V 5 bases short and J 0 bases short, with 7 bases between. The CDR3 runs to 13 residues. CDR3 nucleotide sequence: TGTGCCAGCAGTATTAAGGTGAACACTGAAGCTTTCTTT. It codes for CASSIKVNTEAFF.

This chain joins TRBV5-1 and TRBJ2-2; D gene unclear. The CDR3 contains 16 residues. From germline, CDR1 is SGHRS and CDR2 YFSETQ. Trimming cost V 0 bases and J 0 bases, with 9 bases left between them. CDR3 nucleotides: TGCGCCAGCAGCTTGGGCTTGACACCGAACACCGGGGAGCTGTTTTTT. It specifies CASSLGLTPNTGELFF.